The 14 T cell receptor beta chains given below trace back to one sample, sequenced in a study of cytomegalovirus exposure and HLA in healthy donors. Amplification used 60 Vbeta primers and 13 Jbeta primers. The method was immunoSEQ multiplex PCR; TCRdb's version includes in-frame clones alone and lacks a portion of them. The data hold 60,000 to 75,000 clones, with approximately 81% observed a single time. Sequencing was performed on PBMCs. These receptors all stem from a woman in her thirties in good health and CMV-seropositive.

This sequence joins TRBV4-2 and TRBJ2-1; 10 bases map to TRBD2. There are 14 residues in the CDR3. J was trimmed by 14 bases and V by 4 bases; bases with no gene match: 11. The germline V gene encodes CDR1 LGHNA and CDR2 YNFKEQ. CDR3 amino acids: CASSPTGTSVGKFF. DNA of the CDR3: TGTGCCAGCAGCCCGACCGGGACTAGCGTAGGGAAGTTCTTC.

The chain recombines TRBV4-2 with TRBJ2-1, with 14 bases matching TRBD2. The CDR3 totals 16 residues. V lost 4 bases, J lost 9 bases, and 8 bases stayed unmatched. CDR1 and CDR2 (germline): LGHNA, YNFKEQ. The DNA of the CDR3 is TGTGCCAGCAGCCGAATCGGGACTAGCGGGAGTAGTGAGCAGTTCTTC. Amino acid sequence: CASSRIGTSGSSEQFF.

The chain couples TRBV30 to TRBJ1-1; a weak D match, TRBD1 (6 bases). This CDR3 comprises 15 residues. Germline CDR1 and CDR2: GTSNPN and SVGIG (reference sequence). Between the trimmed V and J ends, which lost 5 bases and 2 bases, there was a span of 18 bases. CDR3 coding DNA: TGTGCCTGGGGGATGGGGTGGGGACAAAACACTGAAGCTTTCTTT. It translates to CAWGMGWGQNTEAFF.

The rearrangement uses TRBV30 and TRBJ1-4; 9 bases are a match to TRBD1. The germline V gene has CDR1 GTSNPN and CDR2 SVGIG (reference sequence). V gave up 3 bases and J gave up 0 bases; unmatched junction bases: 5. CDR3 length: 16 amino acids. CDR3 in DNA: TGTGCCTGGAGGGGGACAGGGCTTGCAACTAATGAAAAACTGTTTTTT. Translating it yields CAWRGTGLATNEKLFF.

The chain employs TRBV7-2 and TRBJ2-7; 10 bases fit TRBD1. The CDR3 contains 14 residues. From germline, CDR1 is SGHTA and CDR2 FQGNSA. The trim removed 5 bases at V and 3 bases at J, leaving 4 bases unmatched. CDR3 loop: CASSRDRGGYEQYF. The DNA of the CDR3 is TGTGCCAGCAGCAGGGACAGGGGAGGCTACGAGCAGTACTTC.

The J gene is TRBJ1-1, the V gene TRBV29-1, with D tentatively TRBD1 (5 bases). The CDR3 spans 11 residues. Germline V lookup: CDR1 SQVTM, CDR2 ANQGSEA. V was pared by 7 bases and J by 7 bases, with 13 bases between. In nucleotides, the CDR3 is TGCAGCGGATGGTCGGGGGATGAAGCTTTCTTT. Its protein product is CSGWSGDEAFF.

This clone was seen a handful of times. CDR3 sequence reads: CASSLESSAQEEQYF. The CDR3 region has the DNA TGCGCCAGCAGCTTGGAGTCTAGCGCCCAGGAAGAGCAGTACTTC. The chain recombines TRBV5-1 with TRBJ2-7; a weak D match, TRBD2 (6 bases). Germline CDR1 is SGHRS and CDR2 is YFSETQ. The length of the CDR3 is 15 residues. Trimming cost V 0 bases and J 7 bases, with 17 bases left between them.

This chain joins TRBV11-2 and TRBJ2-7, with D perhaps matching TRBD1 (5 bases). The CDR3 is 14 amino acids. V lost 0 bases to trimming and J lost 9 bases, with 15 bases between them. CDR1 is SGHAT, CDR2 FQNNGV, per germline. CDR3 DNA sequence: TGTGCCAGCAGCTTAGAACCCTCAGGGATTGGGCAGTACTTC. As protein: CASSLEPSGIGQYF. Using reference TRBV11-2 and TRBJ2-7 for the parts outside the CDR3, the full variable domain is EAGVAQSPRYKIIEKRQSVAFWCNPISGHATLYWYQQILGQGPKLLIQFQNNGVVDDSQLPKDRFSAERLKGVDSTLKIQPAKLEDSAVYLCASSLEPSGIGQYFGPGTRLTVT.

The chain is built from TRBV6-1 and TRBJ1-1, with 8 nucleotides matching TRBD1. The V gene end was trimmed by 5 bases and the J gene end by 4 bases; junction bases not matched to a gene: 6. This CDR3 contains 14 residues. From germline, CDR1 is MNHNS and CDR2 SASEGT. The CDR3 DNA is TGTGCCAGCAGTTCGACAGGGGAGGGCACTGAAGCTTTCTTT. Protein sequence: CASSSTGEGTEAFF.

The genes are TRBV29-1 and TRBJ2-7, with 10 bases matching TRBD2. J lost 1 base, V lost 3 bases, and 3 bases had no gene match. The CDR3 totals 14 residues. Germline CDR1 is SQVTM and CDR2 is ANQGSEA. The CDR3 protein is CSVETSGYSYEQYF. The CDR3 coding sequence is TGCAGCGTTGAGACTAGCGGGTATTCCTACGAGCAGTACTTC.

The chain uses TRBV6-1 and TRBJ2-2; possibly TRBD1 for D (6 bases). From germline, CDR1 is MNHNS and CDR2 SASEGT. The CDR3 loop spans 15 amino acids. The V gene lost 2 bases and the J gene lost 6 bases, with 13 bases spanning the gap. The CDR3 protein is CASSERQGWAGELFF. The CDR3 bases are TGTGCCAGCAGTGAAAGGCAGGGGTGGGCCGGGGAGCTGTTTTTT.

CDR3 DNA: TGCAGCGTTGAAGATGCCAGGGGTTTTTTGAACACTGAAGCTTTCTTT. Translating gives CSVEDARGFLNTEAFF. J is TRBJ1-1 and V is TRBV29-1, with a weak D call TRBD1 (6 bases). Germline CDR1 is SQVTM and CDR2 is ANQGSEA. This CDR3 spans 16 amino acids. The V and J ends lost 0 bases and 0 bases respectively, with 14 bases between them.

The CDR3 sequence: CASSYRGLVPNEQFF. CDR3 in DNA: TGTGCCAGCAGTTACCGGGGACTGGTCCCAAATGAGCAGTTCTTC. This chain uses TRBV6-5 with TRBJ2-1; perhaps TRBD2 as D (6 bases). From germline, CDR1 is MNHEY and CDR2 SVGAGI. The CDR3 has 15 amino acids. V lost 2 bases and J 7 bases, leaving 15 bases between the germline ends.

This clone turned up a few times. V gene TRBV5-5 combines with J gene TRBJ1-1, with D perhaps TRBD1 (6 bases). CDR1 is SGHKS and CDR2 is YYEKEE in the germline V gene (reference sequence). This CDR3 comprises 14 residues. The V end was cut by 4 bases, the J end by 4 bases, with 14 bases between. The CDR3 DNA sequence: TGTGCCAGCAGCCGCCCAGGGGCGGCCACTGAAGCTTTCTTT. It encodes CASSRPGAATEAFF.